Listed here are 21 T cell receptor beta chains from one sample, sequenced in a study of blood T cells in healthy people across ages. PCR was performed a second time for roughly 7 to 12 cycles using a sample-barcoded 5' primer and a J-beta primer mix. Via MiXCR, TCRdb re-called the 5' RACE reads, giving one row per CDR3 protein. In the table there are roughly 800,000 distinct CDR3 sequences, 58% of which are singletons. The sequencing input was blood. The receptor source for this set is a man aged 30 to 45 in good health.

The sample holds one count of this clonotype. A much more abundant neighbour one base away suggests this may be a read error. This CDR3 reads CSTRDLKSGYYNEQFF. CDR3 bases: TGCAGTACTAGAGATCTTAAAAGCGGCTACTACAATGAGCAGTTCTTC. The chain employs TRBV20-1 and TRBJ2-1, with D perhaps matching TRBD2 (5 bases). CDR3 length equals 16 residues. Germline CDR1 DFQATT, CDR2 SNEGSKA (reference sequence).

In this sample, this clonotype turned up a few times. The chain couples TRBV7-9 to TRBJ2-5, with 7 bases matching TRBD2. The J call may not be correct, given that the DNA end is closer to TRBJ2-7. CDR3 size: 15 residues. The germline gives CDR1 SEHNR, CDR2 FQNEAQ (reference sequence). The CDR3 nucleotides are TGTGCCAGCAGCTTAGCGGATGGGGGGGGCTACGAGCAGTACTTC. It yields the protein CASSLADGGGYEQYF.

This chain uses TRBV5-1 with TRBJ2-5; D ambiguous. The germline gives CDR1 SGHRS, CDR2 YFSETQ. CDR3 size: 13 residues. The V end was cut by 2 bases, the J end by 1 base, with 6 bases between. CDR3 in amino acids: CASSFRTQETQYF. The CDR3 coding sequence is TGCGCCAGCAGCTTCCGGACCCAAGAGACCCAGTACTTC.

The rearrangement links TRBV6-2 or TRBV6-3 to TRBJ2-2; D might be TRBD1 or TRBD2, each matching 6 bases. The CDR3 is 15 residues long. Between the trimmed V and J ends, which lost 6 bases and 3 bases, there was a span of 14 bases. Per the germline V gene, CDR1 is MNHEY and CDR2 is SVGEGT. The CDR3 DNA sequence: TGTGCCAGCAGATCCCCTGGGGGGCACACCGGGGAGCTGTTTTTT. Amino acid sequence: CASRSPGGHTGELFF.

This clonotype has ten or more counts. The V call is TRBV21-1, the J call TRBJ2-7; the table's TRBD1 call for D was not verified on the DNA. TRBV21-1 is reported as a pseudogene. CDR3 length: 17 amino acids. CDR3 in amino acids: CASSRKRTPRGSGEQYF. Here the CDR3 DNA reads TGTGCCAGCAGCAGAAAACGAACCCCTCGGGGGTCGGGCGAGCAGTACTTC.

CDR3 coding DNA: TGTGCCAGCAGTTACTTATGGACGGCTACTATGGGCTACACCTTC. Protein: CASSYLWTATMGYTF. This chain uses TRBV6-6 with TRBJ1-2; no definite D call. Germline-derived CDR1 and CDR2 are MNHNY and SVGAGI (reference sequence). V was shortened by 1 base and J by 8 bases, with 17 bases between the two germline ends. This CDR3 is 15 amino acids long.

The CDR3 coding sequence is TGCAGTGCTAGACGGGGTGATGAGACCCAGTACTTC. Its translation: CSARRGDETQYF. V is TRBV20-1 and J is TRBJ2-5; D may be TRBD2 (5 bases). The CDR3 totals 12 residues. V was pared by 2 bases and J by 5 bases, with 9 bases between. The germline CDR1 and CDR2 sequences are DFQATT and SNEGSKA (reference sequence).

The chain recombines TRBV12-3 or TRBV12-4 with TRBJ2-5, with D perhaps matching TRBD2 (5 bases). Trimming cost V 6 bases and J 1 base, with 18 bases left between them. This CDR3 comprises 16 residues. The CDR3 nucleotides are TGTGCCAGCAGCTACCCACTAGAGTTGGCCCAAGAGACCCAGTACTTC. Translated: CASSYPLELAQETQYF.

This clonotype has more than one count but fewer than ten. The CDR3 bases are TGTGCTAGTGGTTTTTTCGGGGGGGGCATTTTGGAAGATACGCAGTATTTT. It yields the protein CASGFFGGGILEDTQYF. The chain employs TRBV12-5 and TRBJ2-3, with TRBD2 identical over 8 bases. V lost 3 bases, J lost 5 bases, and 13 bases stayed unmatched. Germline V gene data show CDR1 as LGHNT and CDR2 as FRNRAP. CDR3 length: 17 residues.

This clonotype was seen a handful of times. The V and J genes are TRBV6-5 and TRBJ2-5; 9 nucleotides line up with TRBD1. This CDR3 has 16 residues. Germline V gene sequence: CDR1 MNHEY, CDR2 SVGAGI. J was trimmed by 1 base and V by 5 bases; bases with no gene match: 8. CDR3 bases: TGTGCCAGCAGTCCGGGGACAGGGTCACTCCAAGAGACCCAGTACTTC. It yields the protein CASSPGTGSLQETQYF.

The J gene is TRBJ2-1, the V gene TRBV6-5; D not certain. This CDR3 comprises 13 residues. Trimming pared 5 bases from V and 6 bases from J, leaving 11 bases between. Germline values: CDR1 MNHEY, CDR2 SVGAGI. In DNA, the CDR3 is TGTGCCAGCAGTACCCCATACCGCAATGAGCAGTTCTTC. Translating gives CASSTPYRNEQFF.

The chain uses TRBV7-2 and TRBJ2-3; a weak D match, TRBD2 (5 bases). Trimming cost V 3 bases and J 2 bases, with 15 bases left between them. This CDR3 has 16 residues. The germline V gene encodes CDR1 SGHTA and CDR2 FQGNSA. DNA for the CDR3: TGTGCCAGCAGCTTTATAGAGGGCGCTTTCACAGATACGCAGTATTTT. Amino acids: CASSFIEGAFTDTQYF.

The CDR3 coding sequence is TGCGCCAGCAGCCGGGACAGGGATTTCTCCTACAATGAGCAGTTCTTC. As protein: CASSRDRDFSYNEQFF. The V and J genes are TRBV4-3 and TRBJ2-1, with 9 nucleotides matching TRBD1. CDR1 is LGHNA and CDR2 is YSLEER in the germline V gene. This CDR3 spans 16 amino acids. Germline trimming cut 4 bases from V and 0 bases from J; bases unmatched to any gene: 4.

The chain joins TRBV6-5 to TRBJ1-2, with D tentatively TRBD1 (5 bases). V lost 6 bases and J lost 0, with 11 bases in between. This CDR3 comprises 14 residues. Germline V gene lookup returns CDR1 MNHEY and CDR2 SVGAGI. CDR3 protein: CASRSAGPNYGYTF. The CDR3 DNA sequence: TGTGCCAGCAGGTCAGCGGGGCCTAACTATGGCTACACCTTC.

The chain carries TRBV5-1 and TRBJ2-3; possibly TRBD1 or TRBD2 for D (5 bases each). The germline V and J ends were trimmed by 5 bases and 1 base, with 11 bases remaining between them. CDR3 length equals 14 residues. Germline CDR1 SGHRS, CDR2 YFSETQ. This CDR3 reads CASRGTPGTDTQYF. DNA for the CDR3: TGCGCCAGCAGAGGGACCCCGGGCACAGATACGCAGTATTTT.

CDR3 protein: CASSLGRWGLGIQETQYF. The DNA of the CDR3 is TGTGCCAGCAGCTTAGGGAGATGGGGGTTGGGCATCCAAGAGACCCAGTACTTC. The chain has TRBV7-2 and TRBJ2-5; D tentatively fits TRBD1 or TRBD2 (5 bases each). The V end lost 1 base, the J end lost 1 base, and 19 bases lay between the germline ends. From germline, CDR1 is SGHTA and CDR2 FQGNSA. The CDR3 extends over 18 amino acids. Drawing the rest from reference TRBV7-2 and TRBJ2-5, the complete variable domain is GAGVSQSPSNKVTEKGKDVELRCDPISGHTALYWYRQSLGQGLEFLIYFQGNSAPDKSGLPSDRFSAERTGGSVSTLTIQRTQQEDSAVYLCASSLGRWGLGIQETQYFGPGTRLLVL.

For the CDR3, the DNA is TGCAGTGCTAGATGGGAGAACAGCCAGAAAACAGATACGCAGTATTTT. It is translated as CSARWENSQKTDTQYF. The chain is built from TRBV20-1 and TRBJ2-3; TRBD2 is a possible D gene (5 bases). Per germline, CDR1 DFQATT and CDR2 SNEGSKA (reference sequence). Trimming stripped 2 bases from V and 3 bases from J, with 18 bases between. The CDR3 covers 16 residues.

The chain has TRBV4-3 and TRBJ1-6; D not resolved. Germline CDR1 LGHNA, CDR2 YSLEER. Deletions cut 0 bases from V and 10 bases from J, with 10 bases between. The CDR3 has 14 residues. CDR3 in amino acids: CASSQEWRDSPLHF. The CDR3 DNA follows: TGCGCCAGCAGCCAAGAGTGGCGTGACTCACCCCTCCACTTT.

The chain joins TRBV27 to TRBJ1-6; 7 positions agree with TRBD1. Germline V gene lookup returns CDR1 MNHEY and CDR2 SMNVEV (reference sequence). The ends lost 4 bases at V and 10 bases at J; junction bases unmatched: 7. This CDR3 is 14 amino acids long. The CDR3 here is CASSYAQGGSPLHF. In DNA, the CDR3 is TGTGCCAGCAGTTATGCTCAGGGGGGCTCACCCCTCCACTTT.

V and J are TRBV5-1 and TRBJ1-6; TRBD1 might be the D (5 bases). This CDR3 comprises 14 residues. The germline CDR1 and CDR2 sequences are SGHRS and YFSETQ. Trimming left V 7 bases short and J 8 bases short, with 16 bases between. Here the CDR3 DNA reads TGCGCCAGCTGGGCAGGGCTTGATCATTCACCCCTCCACTTT. This translates into CASWAGLDHSPLHF.

The rearrangement links TRBV20-1 to TRBJ1-1; no reliable D call. Trimming shortened V by 3 bases and J by 1 base, and 12 bases separated the two germline ends. The CDR3 sequence is 14 residues long. Germline V gene sequence: CDR1 DFQATT, CDR2 SNEGSKA (reference sequence). CDR3 DNA: TGCAGTGCTAGGAAGTTGGACCAGAACACTGAAGCTTTCTTT. As protein: CSARKLDQNTEAFF.